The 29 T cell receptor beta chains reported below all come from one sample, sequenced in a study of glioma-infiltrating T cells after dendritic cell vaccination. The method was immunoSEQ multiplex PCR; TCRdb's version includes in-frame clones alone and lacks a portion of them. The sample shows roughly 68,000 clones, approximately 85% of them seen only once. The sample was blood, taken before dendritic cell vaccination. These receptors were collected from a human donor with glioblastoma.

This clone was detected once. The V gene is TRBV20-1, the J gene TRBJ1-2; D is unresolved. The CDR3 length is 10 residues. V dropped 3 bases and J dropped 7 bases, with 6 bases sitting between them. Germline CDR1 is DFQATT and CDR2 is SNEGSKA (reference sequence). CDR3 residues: CSASRSGYTF. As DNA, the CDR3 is TGCAGTGCTAGTCGGTCTGGCTACACCTTC.

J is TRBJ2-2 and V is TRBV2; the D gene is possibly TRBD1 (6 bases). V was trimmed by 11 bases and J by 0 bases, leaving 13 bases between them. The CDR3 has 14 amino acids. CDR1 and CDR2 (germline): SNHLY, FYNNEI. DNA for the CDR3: TGTGCCGGTAAAGACAGGACGAACACCGGGGAGCTGTTTTTT. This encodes CAGKDRTNTGELFF.

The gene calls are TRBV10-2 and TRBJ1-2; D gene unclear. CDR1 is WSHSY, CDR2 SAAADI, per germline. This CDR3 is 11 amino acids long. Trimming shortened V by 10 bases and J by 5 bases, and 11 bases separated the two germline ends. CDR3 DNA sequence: TGCGCCACCACTACACTGTATGGCTACACCTTC. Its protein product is CATTTLYGYTF.

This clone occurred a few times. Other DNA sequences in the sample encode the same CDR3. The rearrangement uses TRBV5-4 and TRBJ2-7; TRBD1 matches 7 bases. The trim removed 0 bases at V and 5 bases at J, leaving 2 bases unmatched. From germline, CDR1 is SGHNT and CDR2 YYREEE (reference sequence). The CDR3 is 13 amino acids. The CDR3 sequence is CASSLDRGDEQYF. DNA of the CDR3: TGTGCCAGCAGCTTGGACAGGGGAGACGAGCAGTACTTC. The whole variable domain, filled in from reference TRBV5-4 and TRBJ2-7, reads ETGVTQSPTHLIKTRGQQVTLRCSSQSGHNTVSWYQQALGQGPQFIFQYYREEENGRGNFPPRFSGLQFPNYSSELNVNALELDDSALYLCASSLDRGDEQYFGPGTRLTVT.

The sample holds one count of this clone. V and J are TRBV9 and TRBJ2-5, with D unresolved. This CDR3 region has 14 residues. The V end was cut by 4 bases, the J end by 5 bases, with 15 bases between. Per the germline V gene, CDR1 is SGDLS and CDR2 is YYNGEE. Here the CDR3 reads CASSLTVVGETQYF. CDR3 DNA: TGTGCCAGCAGCCTCACAGTGGTAGGCGAGACCCAGTACTTC.

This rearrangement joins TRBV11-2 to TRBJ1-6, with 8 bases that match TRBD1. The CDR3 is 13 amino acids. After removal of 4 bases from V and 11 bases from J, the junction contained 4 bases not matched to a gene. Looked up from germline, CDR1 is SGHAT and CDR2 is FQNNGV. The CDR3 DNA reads TGTGCCAGCAGCTCGATCAGGGGGCCACCCCTCCACTTT. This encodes CASSSIRGPPLHF.

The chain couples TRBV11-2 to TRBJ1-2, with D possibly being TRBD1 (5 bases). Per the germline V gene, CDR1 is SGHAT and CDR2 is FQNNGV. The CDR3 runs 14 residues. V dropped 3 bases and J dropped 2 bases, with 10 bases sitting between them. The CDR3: CASSFGGPNYGYTF. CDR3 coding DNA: TGTGCCAGCAGCTTCGGGGGTCCCAACTATGGCTACACCTTC.

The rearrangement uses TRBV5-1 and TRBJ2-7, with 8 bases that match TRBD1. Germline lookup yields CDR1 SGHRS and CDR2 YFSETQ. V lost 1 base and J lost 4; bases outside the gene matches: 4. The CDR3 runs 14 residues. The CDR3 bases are TGCGCCAGCAGCTTGTACGACAGGGGATACGAGCAGTACTTC. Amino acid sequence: CASSLYDRGYEQYF.

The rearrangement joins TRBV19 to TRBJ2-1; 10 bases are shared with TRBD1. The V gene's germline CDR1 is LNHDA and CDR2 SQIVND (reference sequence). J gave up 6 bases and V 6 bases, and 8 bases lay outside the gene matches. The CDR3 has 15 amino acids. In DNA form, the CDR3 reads TGTGCCAGTAGCCGCGGGACAGGGGAGGCCAATGAGCAGTTCTTC. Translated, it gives CASSRGTGEANEQFF. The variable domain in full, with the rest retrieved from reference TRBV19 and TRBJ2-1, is DGGITQSPKYLFRKEGQNVTLSCEQNLNHDAMYWYRQDPGQGLRLIYYSQIVNDFQKGDIAEGYSVSREKKESFPLTVTSAQKNPTAFYLCASSRGTGEANEQFFGPGTRLTVL.

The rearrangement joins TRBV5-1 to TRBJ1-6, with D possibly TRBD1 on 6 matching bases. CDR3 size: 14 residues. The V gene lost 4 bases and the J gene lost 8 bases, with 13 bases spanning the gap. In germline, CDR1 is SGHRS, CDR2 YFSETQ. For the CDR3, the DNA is TGCGCCAGCAGCGCCGGACAGACGCATTCACCCCTCCACTTT. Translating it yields CASSAGQTHSPLHF.

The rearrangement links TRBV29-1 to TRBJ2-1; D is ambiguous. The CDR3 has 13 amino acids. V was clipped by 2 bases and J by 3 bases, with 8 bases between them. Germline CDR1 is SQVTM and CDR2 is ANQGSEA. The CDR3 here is CSVELLDYNEQFF. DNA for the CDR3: TGCAGCGTTGAATTGCTAGACTACAATGAGCAGTTCTTC.

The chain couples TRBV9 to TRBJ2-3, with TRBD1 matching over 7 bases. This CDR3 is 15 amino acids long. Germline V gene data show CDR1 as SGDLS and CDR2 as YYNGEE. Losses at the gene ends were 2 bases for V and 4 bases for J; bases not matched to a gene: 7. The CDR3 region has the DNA TGTGCCAGCAGCGTGGGGGTAGGGGGCTCAGATACGCAGTATTTT. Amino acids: CASSVGVGGSDTQYF.

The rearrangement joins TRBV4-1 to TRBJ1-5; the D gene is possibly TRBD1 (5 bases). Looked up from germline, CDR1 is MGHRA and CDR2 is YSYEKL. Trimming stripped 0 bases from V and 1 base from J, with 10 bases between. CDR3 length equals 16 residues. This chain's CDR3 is CASSQDAGGSNQPQHF. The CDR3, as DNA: TGCGCCAGCAGCCAAGATGCGGGGGGGAGCAATCAGCCCCAGCATTTT.

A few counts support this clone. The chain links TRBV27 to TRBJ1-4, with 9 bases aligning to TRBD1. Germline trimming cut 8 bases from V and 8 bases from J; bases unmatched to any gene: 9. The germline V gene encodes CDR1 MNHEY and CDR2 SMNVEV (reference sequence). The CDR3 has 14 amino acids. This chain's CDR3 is CASGQTGGSEKLFF. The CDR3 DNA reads TGTGCCAGCGGTCAGACAGGGGGGAGCGAAAAACTGTTTTTT.

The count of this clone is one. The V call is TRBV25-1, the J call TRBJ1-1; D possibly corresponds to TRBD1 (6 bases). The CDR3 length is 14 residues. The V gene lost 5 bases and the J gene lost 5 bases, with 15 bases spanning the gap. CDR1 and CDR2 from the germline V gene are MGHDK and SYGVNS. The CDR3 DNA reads TGTGCCAGCAGTCAGTTAAGGGGGGGGACTGAAGCTTTCTTT. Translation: CASSQLRGGTEAFF.

This CDR3 is CASTGGAVVDTEAFF. The CDR3, as DNA: TGTGCCAGTACCGGGGGGGCGGTTGTGGACACTGAAGCTTTCTTT. The genes are TRBV19 and TRBJ1-1; possible D gene TRBD1, 6 bases. The CDR3 extends over 15 amino acids. CDR1 is LNHDA and CDR2 is SQIVND in the germline V gene (reference sequence). Trimming shortened V by 7 bases and J by 3 bases, and 18 bases separated the two germline ends.

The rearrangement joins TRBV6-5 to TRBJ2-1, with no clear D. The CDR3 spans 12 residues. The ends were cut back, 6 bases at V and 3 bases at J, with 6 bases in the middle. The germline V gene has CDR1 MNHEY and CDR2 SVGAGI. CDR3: CASRSIYNEQFF. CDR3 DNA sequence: TGTGCCAGCAGATCCATCTACAATGAGCAGTTCTTC.

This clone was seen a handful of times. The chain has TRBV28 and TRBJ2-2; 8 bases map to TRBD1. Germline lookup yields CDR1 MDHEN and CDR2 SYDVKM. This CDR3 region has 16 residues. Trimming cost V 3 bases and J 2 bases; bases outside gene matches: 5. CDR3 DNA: TGTGCCAGCAGTTTTGTCAGGGGGCGAAACACCGGGGAGCTGTTTTTT. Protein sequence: CASSFVRGRNTGELFF. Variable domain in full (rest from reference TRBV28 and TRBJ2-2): DVKVTQSSRYLVKRTGEKVFLECVQDMDHENMFWYRQDPGLGLRLIYFSYDVKMKEKGDIPEGYSVSREKKERFSLILESASTNQTSMYLCASSFVRGRNTGELFFGEGSRLTVL.

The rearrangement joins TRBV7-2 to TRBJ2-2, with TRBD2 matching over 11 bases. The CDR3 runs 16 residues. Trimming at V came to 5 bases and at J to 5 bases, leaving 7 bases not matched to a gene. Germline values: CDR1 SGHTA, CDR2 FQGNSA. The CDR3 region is CASSRNSGGGTGELFF. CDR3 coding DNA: TGTGCCAGCAGCAGGAATAGCGGGGGGGGTACCGGGGAGCTGTTTTTT.

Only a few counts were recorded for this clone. CDR3 bases: TGTGCCATCCTACCGTCACAGGGATCTAACTATGGCTACACCTTC. Protein sequence: CAILPSQGSNYGYTF. The chain links TRBV10-3 to TRBJ1-2; TRBD1 might be the D (6 bases). The V end was cut by 8 bases, the J end by 0 bases, with 16 bases between. The CDR3 is 15 amino acids. Germline CDR1 ENHRY, CDR2 SYGVKD.

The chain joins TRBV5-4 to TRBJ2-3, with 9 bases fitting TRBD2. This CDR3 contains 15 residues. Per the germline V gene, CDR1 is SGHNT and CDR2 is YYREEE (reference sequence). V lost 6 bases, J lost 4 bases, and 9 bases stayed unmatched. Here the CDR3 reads CASTSRRGGADTQYF. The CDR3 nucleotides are TGTGCCAGCACCTCCCGGCGCGGGGGGGCAGATACGCAGTATTTT.

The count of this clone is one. CDR3: CASIRNTGELFF. CDR3 bases: TGTGCCAGCATTAGGAACACCGGGGAGCTGTTTTTT. The V and J genes are TRBV28 and TRBJ2-2, with D unclear. Germline V gene data show CDR1 as MDHEN and CDR2 as SYDVKM. The CDR3 length is 12 residues. Trimming took off 7 bases at V and 1 base at J, with 4 bases between the two ends.

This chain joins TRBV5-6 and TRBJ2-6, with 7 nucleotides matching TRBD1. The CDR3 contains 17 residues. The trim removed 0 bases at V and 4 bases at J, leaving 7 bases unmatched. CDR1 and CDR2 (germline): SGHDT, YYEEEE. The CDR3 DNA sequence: TGTGCCAGCAGCTTGGCGTTAGAGGGACAGGGGGCCAACGTCCTGACTTTC. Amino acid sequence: CASSLALEGQGANVLTF.

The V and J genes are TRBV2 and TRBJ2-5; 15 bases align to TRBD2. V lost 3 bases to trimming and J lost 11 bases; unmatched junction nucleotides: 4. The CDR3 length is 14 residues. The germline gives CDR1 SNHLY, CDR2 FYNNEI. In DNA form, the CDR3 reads TGTGCCAGCAGTGAGGGACTAGCGGGGGGCCGGCAGTACTTC. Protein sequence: CASSEGLAGGRQYF.

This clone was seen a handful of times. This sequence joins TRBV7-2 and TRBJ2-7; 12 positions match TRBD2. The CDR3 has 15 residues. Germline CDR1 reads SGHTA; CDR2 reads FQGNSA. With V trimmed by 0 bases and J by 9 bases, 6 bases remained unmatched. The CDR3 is CASSLARTSGTLQYF. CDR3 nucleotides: TGTGCCAGCAGCTTAGCGCGGACTAGCGGGACCCTGCAGTACTTC.

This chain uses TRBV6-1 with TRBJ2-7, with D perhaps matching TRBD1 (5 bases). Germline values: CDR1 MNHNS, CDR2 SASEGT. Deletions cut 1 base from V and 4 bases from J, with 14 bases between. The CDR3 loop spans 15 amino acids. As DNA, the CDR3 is TGTGCCAGCAGTGAAGACCTGGTGACAGCGTACGAGCAGTACTTC. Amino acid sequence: CASSEDLVTAYEQYF.

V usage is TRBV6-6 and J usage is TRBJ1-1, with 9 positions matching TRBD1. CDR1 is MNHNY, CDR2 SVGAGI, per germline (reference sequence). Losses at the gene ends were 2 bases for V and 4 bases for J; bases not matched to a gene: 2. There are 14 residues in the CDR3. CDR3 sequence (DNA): TGTGCCAGCAGTTACGGGACAGGGAGCACTGAAGCTTTCTTT. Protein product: CASSYGTGSTEAFF.

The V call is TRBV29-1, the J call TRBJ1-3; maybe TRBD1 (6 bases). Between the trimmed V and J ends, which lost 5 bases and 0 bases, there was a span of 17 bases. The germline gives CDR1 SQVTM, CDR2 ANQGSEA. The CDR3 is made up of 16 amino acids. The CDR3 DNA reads TGCAGCGTTAAAGGTCCAACAGGGAACTCTGGAAACACCATATATTTT. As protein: CSVKGPTGNSGNTIYF. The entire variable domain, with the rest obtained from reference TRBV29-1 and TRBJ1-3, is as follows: SAVISQKPSRDICQRGTSLTIQCQVDSQVTMMFWYRQQPGQSLTLIATANQGSEATYESGFVIDKFPISRPNLTFSTLTVSNMSPEDSSIYLCSVKGPTGNSGNTIYFGEGSWLTVV.

CDR3 sequence reads: CARSSSGDPYNEQFF. The CDR3 DNA reads TGTGCCAGAAGTTCAAGCGGGGACCCCTACAATGAGCAGTTCTTC. V usage is TRBV5-3 and J usage is TRBJ2-1, with 7 bases fitting TRBD2. TRBV5-3 is noted as an ORF with a role that remains uncertain. The CDR3 is 15 amino acids. The V gene end was trimmed by 5 bases and the J gene end by 2 bases; junction bases not matched to a gene: 7.